Included here is one TCR beta chain sequence, with context. Its antigen is still unknown. No quality values exist for individual bases; no much larger clone is one base distant. These data come from a study of cytomegalovirus exposure and HLA in healthy donors (dated by TCRdb to 2017 to 2019). Study-level background: An earlier analysis of roughly 630 of the donors reported roughly 270 Gb of sequence data and some 120 million unique TCR beta sequences from 150 million to 200 million T cells. An early release covering approximately 600 HLA-typed donors comprised roughly 300 gigabases of sequencing data and 65 million to 100 million unique TCR sequences. Of the 398 genotyped donors, 81% fell in the genetic ancestry cluster associated with self-reported Caucasian donors. The study aimed to test whether cataloging public T cell receptors could reveal signatures of past pathogen exposure. The T cell repertoires of several hundred subjects were profiled by immunosequencing and related to cytomegalovirus serostatus. Besides the first cohort of approximately 670 subjects, a separate validation cohort made up of over 95 different subjects was used. To predict cytomegalovirus infection status, the study combined high-throughput TCR immunosequencing, statistical association of individual TCRs with disease status, and machine learning. A later analysis re-analyzed previously published TCR beta repertoires from 500 to 700 donors and added high-resolution HLA genotyping to study TCR occurrence patterns. Rather than using new phenotypic data, the later analysis identified candidate immune exposures from TCR beta sequences and from how often those sequences occurred across donors. An earlier analysis of approximately 640 of the donors applied high-throughput TCR beta sequencing to assess whether each TCR beta V gene segment acted as functional or pseudogenic. Donor age, sex, ethnicity and CMV serostatus were compiled together with the repertoire data. Genome-wide SNP genotypes for about 65% of the roughly 700 donors were used in a later genetic analysis, which treated that subset as a discovery cohort. All discovery cohort repertoires had been generated on a single sequencing platform. Class I and class II HLA loci were covered by the typing at four-digit resolution. The number of typed donors differed by locus: about 620-630 for A, B, C, DRB1 and DQB1; 500 to 550 for DQA1; 606 for DPA1; and some 450 for DPB1. A handful of DR-DQ haplotypes were handled as single units for association and clustering because linkage in the cohort was strong. On average, around 200,000 unique TCR beta nucleotide sequences were sequenced per donor among 398 genotyped donors of the cohort, with roughly a sixth of those sequences being non-productive.

The library was obtained by the immunoSEQ multiplex PCR assay. For the multiplex PCR, a mixture combining 60 forward primers for TCR Vbeta segments and 13 reverse primers for TCR Jbeta segments was used. The CDR3 region of rearranged TCR beta genes was amplified from genomic DNA by a multiplex PCR assay. Amplified TCR beta libraries were sequenced as 87-base-pair reads on the Illumina HiSeq System. In the authors' own workflow: In a later analysis, some 80 million unique TCR beta chains were counted across the 650 to 750 repertoires, and approximately 11 million of these chains were shared by at least two donors. Raw reads were error-corrected and collapsed into unique sequences with a nearest-neighbor algorithm that merged closely related sequences to remove PCR and sequencing errors. CDR3 sequences were aligned to IMGT reference sequences to assign V, D and J gene segments. Each retained sequence needed at least a six-nucleotide match to both a V gene segment and a J gene segment. Rearrangements were called productive when the CDR3 lacked stop codons and stayed in frame with V and J; all others were non-productive. Following IMGT convention, CDR3 was defined as the stretch from the second conserved V-encoded cysteine up to the conserved J-encoded phenylalanine. In an earlier analysis of around 600 of the donors, sequences lacking an unambiguous match to a single V gene segment were excluded. In an earlier analysis of several hundred of the donors, V segments were called functional above 56.7% productive rearrangements and were called segregating when the between-donor standard deviation exceeded 5%. A statistical classification framework was built for diagnosing cytomegalovirus status from the catalog of TCR beta chain sequences. In a later analysis, V and J genes were assigned by comparing TCR nucleotide sequences against IMGT/GENE-DB human TR gene sequences. Using the TCRdist pipeline, a later analysis assigned CDR3 sequences along with most-parsimonious VDJ recombination scenarios. A later analysis defined each TCR beta chain by its CDR3 amino acid sequence plus V-gene family, and excluded reads lacking a unique V-gene family. In a later analysis, approximately 640 highly shared, low-generation-probability nucleotide sequences were removed to address suspected cross-contamination and a sequencing artifact. For each public chain, a later analysis derived a clonal expansion index from normalized ranks of inferred template counts within each repertoire. In a later analysis, generation probabilities were computed using a VDJ recombination model fitted to out-of-frame rearrangements, and the results were checked against IGoR. A later analysis scored TCR-TCR, TCR-HLA and TCR-CMV co-occurrence with hypergeometric tests, applying a repertoire-size bias correction to TCR pairs. To estimate false discovery rates, a later analysis permuted the HLA or CMV assignments 20 times. In a later analysis, co-occurring TCRs were grouped with DBSCAN, and TCRdist sequence similarity was added when clustering was performed within HLA-allele-positive subsets. Repertoires with fewer than 30,000 or more than 120,000 public chains, plus five repertoires with anomalous nucleotide sharing, were excluded from co-occurrence clustering. TCRdb took over this immuneACCESS table, retaining in-frame rearrangements with V and J assigned. Such tables are incomplete; in checked studies, under half of the missing clones stem from an unresolved V gene, and the remainder is unexplained. D and trimming come from the DNA, and the V and J calls and clone size come from that table. Present in this sample are about 180,000 clones, about 80% of which were seen just once. The ten largest clones add up to less than 2% of the sample.

Study-level results and caveats: Roughly uniform sequencing depth across donors was assumed in presence/absence analyses, although this assumption may not hold. While some public TCRs were present in many individuals, most TCR sequences turned up only very rarely across donors. Specific HLA alleles were associated with 15,000 to 20,000 TCR beta sequences at a false discovery rate of 0.05 in a later analysis. In vitro tests confirmed that three of the cytomegalovirus-associated TCR beta chains recognize cytomegalovirus antigens. The classifier was reported to diagnose cytomegalovirus status with high specificity and sensitivity in both the original cohort and the validation cohort. Some IMGT-functional V segments, including TRBV6-2 and TRBV6-3, could not be told apart with the 87-base-pair reads, so those segments were excluded. The sequencing pipeline was judged likely to have produced a cluster of highly shared sequence variants as a technical artifact. Compared with the approximately 600-donor mean, donors in an Asian-associated ancestry cluster had fewer N-insertions in productive TCRs, according to a later genetic analysis. The cohort was sequenced for TCR beta chains only, and without alpha or paired-chain data the features that could be detected were limited. A later analysis found that TCR association rates varied across HLA loci, with DRB1 alleles showing the most associated TCRs and HLA-C alleles the fewest. A further reported finding was that TCR beta sequences accurately predicted the HLA-A and HLA-B alleles for most subjects in the first cohort. A later analysis found that HLA-associated TCR beta chains were more clonally expanded and had lower generation probabilities than equally common non-associated chains. An earlier analysis of roughly 570 of the donors showed that most TCR beta V segments appeared in productive rearrangements either about 87% or about 30% of the time, which broadly matched IMGT annotations. In the study, approximately 160 TCR beta chains were listed as associated with cytomegalovirus. Because some donors lacked HLA typing at each locus, the association tests relied only on the typed subset. Strong co-occurrence of HLA alleles, especially DR and DQ, made assigning TCR associations to individual alleles difficult. The only immune exposure information available for the cohort was CMV serostatus. Because counts were too low, some 17 rarely observed V segments, including chromosome 9 orphons, were excluded from the earlier analysis of 587 of the donors. A later genetic analysis associated a missense DCLRE1C variant with V-gene and J-gene trimming of TCR beta chains, and an independent cohort replicated the association. The authors suggested that the approach could potentially be generalized to other disease states and immunological phenotypes. In a later analysis, most CMV-associated TCR beta chains were found to appear HLA-restricted, with HLA associations seemingly driven largely by CMV exposure. In a later analysis, several top co-occurrence clusters were reported to appear linked to parvovirus B19, influenza, CMV and Epstein-Barr virus. Correlated functional status among segregating V segments might be attributable to linkage disequilibrium, but an unknown experimental factor could not be ruled out.

The cohort was made up of approximately 670 healthy bone marrow donors. At the time of sampling, all cohort members were nominally healthy, though unrecorded immune exposures were likely present. The donor tested CMV seronegative and was one of the 352 seronegative cohort members. A peripheral blood sample was provided by each donor, and peripheral blood mononuclear cells were used for TCR beta sequencing. The Qiagen DNeasy Blood Extraction Kit was used to extract genomic DNA from the blood cell samples. Cut back by 1 base and 7 bases, the V and J ends lie 17 bases apart. According to the germline V gene (reference sequence), CDR1 reads GTSNPN and CDR2 reads SVGIG. The CDR3 covers 16 residues, taking in both the cysteine and the phenylalanine. Of the read, only the CDR3 DNA is kept; its 48 bases are in frame from base 1.

The chain is encoded by TRBV30 joined to TRBJ1-6; 5 matching bases give a weak D call of TRBD1. Sequenced material: PBMCs. This TCR was recovered from a man in his forties in good health and CMV-seronegative. The nucleotide sequence is TGTGCCTGGAGTGGCCGGGGGGGTCTGGGCAATTCACCCCTCCACTTT. Translation gives CAWSGRGGLGNSPLHF.